This T cell receptor (beta chain) was sequenced during a study of T cell repertoires in cytomegalovirus infection. Study as a whole: CMV epitopes in the study were HLA-C-restricted (recently identified) and HLA-B-restricted (well studied).

Broader study findings: CMV carriers having the relevant HLA were flagged by cumulative public TCR beta family frequency. HLA-C-restricted, CMV-specific TCR beta clonotypes were dominant ex vivo.

This clonotype was observed a handful of times. Its target is not known. TCRdb re-called the reads with MiXCR, one entry per CDR3 protein. The data show about 83,000 distinct CDR3 sequences, roughly 25% seen once. This sequence was found in a human donor in good health (CMV status not recorded). Some clones in this sample may be carry-over from other donors' samples. This specimen consisted of CD8+ T cells from cultured PBMCs, obtained from culture after CMV antigen stimulation.

The CDR3 coding sequence is TGTGCCAGCAGTTTAGCAATCGGAGGGGGCGAGCAGTACTTC. Amino acid sequence: CASSLAIGGGEQYF. The J gene is TRBJ2-7, the V gene TRBV27; either TRBD1 or TRBD2 may supply D (6 bases each). This CDR3 region has 14 residues. From germline, CDR1 is MNHEY and CDR2 SMNVEV (reference sequence). With 2 bases removed from V and 6 bases from J, the gap between germline ends came to 14 bases.